These 28 T cell receptor beta chains originate from one sample sequenced in a study of blood T cell repertoires in COVID-19. Repertoires were generated with immunoSEQ multiplex PCR, while TCRdb's copy carries only in-frame clones and drops some. Found here are roughly 400,000 clones, 85% to 90% of them singletons; the top ten hold about 1.1%. Sequencing was done on a sample of PBMCs or T cells enriched from blood (not recorded which). Receptors were obtained from a man aged 30 to 45 who had recovered from COVID-19.

The chain couples TRBV18 to TRBJ1-1, with 9 bases identical to TRBD1. V trimming: 2 bases; J trimming: 0 bases; junction bases outside the gene matches: 4. The CDR3 has 16 amino acids. Germline CDR1 KGHSH, CDR2 LQKENI. CDR3 amino acids: CASSPADRGMNTEAFF. DNA of the CDR3: TGTGCCAGCTCACCAGCGGACAGGGGAATGAACACTGAAGCTTTCTTT.

This clone has only a few counts. The rearrangement joins TRBV12-5 to TRBJ1-1; D not certain. Germline CDR1 is LGHNT and CDR2 is FRNRAP. There are 13 residues in the CDR3. Trimming took 3 bases from V and 7 from J, leaving 12 bases between them. In nucleotides, the CDR3 is TGTGCTAGTGGTTTCGACGGGATAGGTGAAGCTTTCTTT. Protein: CASGFDGIGEAFF.

This chain links TRBV18 with TRBJ2-7; 9 bases agree with TRBD2. CDR3 length: 16 residues. Germline-derived CDR1 and CDR2 are KGHSH and LQKENI. V was clipped by 0 bases and J by 0 bases; unmatched bases: 3. The CDR3 region has the DNA TGTGCCAGCTCACCACCGTCTAGCGGGGTCTCCTACGAGCAGTACTTC. This codes for CASSPPSSGVSYEQYF.

This clone has only a few counts. This chain joins TRBV7-9 and TRBJ1-6, with 9 nucleotides matching TRBD1. Per germline, CDR1 SEHNR and CDR2 FQNEAQ (reference sequence). V shed 5 bases, J shed 9 bases, and the junction held 5 bases outside the gene matches. The CDR3 loop spans 14 amino acids. The CDR3 loop is CASSQQGAISPLHF. CDR3 nucleotides: TGTGCCAGCAGCCAACAGGGGGCGATTTCACCCCTCCACTTT.

The chain is built from TRBV19 and TRBJ2-2; tentatively, D is TRBD2 (6 bases). The germline V gene has CDR1 LNHDA and CDR2 SQIVND (reference sequence). This CDR3 comprises 15 residues. V lost 3 bases to trimming and J lost 1 base, with 9 bases between them. The CDR3 reads CASSIGTLNTGELFF. In DNA, the CDR3 is TGTGCCAGTAGTATCGGGACTTTGAACACCGGGGAGCTGTTTTTT. Supplemented by reference TRBV19 and TRBJ2-2, the full variable domain reads DGGITQSPKYLFRKEGQNVTLSCEQNLNHDAMYWYRQDPGQGLRLIYYSQIVNDFQKGDIAEGYSVSREKKESFPLTVTSAQKNPTAFYLCASSIGTLNTGELFFGEGSRLTVL.

V and J are TRBV3-1 (or the pseudogene TRBV3-2) and TRBJ2-1, with 12 positions matching TRBD2. V was clipped by 8 bases and J by 9 bases; unmatched bases: 14. Looked up from germline, CDR1 is LGHDT and CDR2 is YNNKEL (reference sequence). The CDR3 runs to 16 residues. CDR3 protein: CASGPLAGGPGSEQFF. The CDR3 DNA is TGTGCCAGCGGACCCCTAGCGGGAGGGCCGGGAAGTGAGCAGTTCTTC.

This rearrangement joins TRBV28 to TRBJ1-2, with D maybe TRBD1 (6 bases). Trimming left V 6 bases short and J 4 bases short, with 15 bases between. CDR1 is MDHEN and CDR2 is SYDVKM in the germline V gene. The CDR3 is made up of 14 amino acids. The CDR3 bases are TGTGCCAGCAGATCTCCGGGACAAGGCTATGGCTACACCTTC. The encoded protein is CASRSPGQGYGYTF.

This clone turned up a few times. V and J are TRBV4-1 and TRBJ1-4, with D possibly TRBD1 on 5 matching bases. CDR1 and CDR2 (germline): MGHRA, YSYEKL. V was pared by 1 base and J by 3 bases, with 12 bases between. The CDR3 totals 16 residues. The CDR3 region is CASSQVGGVANEKLFF. The CDR3 DNA reads TGCGCCAGCAGCCAAGTTGGGGGGGTGGCTAATGAAAAACTGTTTTTT.

The chain is built from TRBV3-1 (or the pseudogene TRBV3-2) and TRBJ1-6; 7 nucleotides line up with TRBD1. The junction had 2 bases not matched to a gene; V was cut back by 3 bases and J by 6 bases. CDR1 and CDR2 from the germline V gene are LGHDT and YNNKEL (reference sequence). The CDR3 has 14 amino acids. DNA of the CDR3: TGTGCCAGCAGCCATCGACAGGGTAATTCACCCCTCCACTTT. Translated: CASSHRQGNSPLHF.

Only one count was recorded for this clone. The chain employs TRBV24-1 and TRBJ1-2; D might be TRBD1 (5 bases). V was pared by 11 bases and J by 8 bases, with 8 bases between. Germline V gene data show CDR1 as KGHDR and CDR2 as SFDVKD. The CDR3 totals 9 residues. CDR3 region: CAIQAGYTF. DNA for the CDR3: TGTGCCATACAGGCCGGCTACACCTTC.

The gene calls are TRBV5-1 and TRBJ1-4; D unclear. V was shortened by 0 bases and J by 0 bases, with 6 bases between the two germline ends. CDR3 length: 15 amino acids. Germline V gene sequence: CDR1 SGHRS, CDR2 YFSETQ. The CDR3 DNA sequence: TGCGCCAGCAGCTTGGACACCTCAACTAATGAAAAACTGTTTTTT. It yields the protein CASSLDTSTNEKLFF.

This clone has only one observation. The J gene is TRBJ1-5, the V gene TRBV10-3; 9 nucleotides agree with TRBD1. The CDR3 covers 14 residues. The germline CDR1 and CDR2 sequences are ENHRY and SYGVKD. Trimming took 8 bases from V and 6 from J; bases not matched to a gene: 8. The CDR3 DNA reads as TGTGCCATCTTCACGGGACAGGGAGGTCAGCCCCAGCATTTT. It is translated as CAIFTGQGGQPQHF.

The V gene is TRBV5-1, the J gene TRBJ2-3; 15 bases line up with TRBD2. Germline-derived CDR1 and CDR2 are SGHRS and YFSETQ. The V and J ends lost 4 bases and 1 base, in that order; junction bases with no gene match: 7. The CDR3 totals 18 residues. The CDR3 nucleotides are TGCGCCAGCAGCGCAGGACTAGCGGGAGGGCCAGGCACAGATACGCAGTATTTT. Its protein product is CASSAGLAGGPGTDTQYF.

The J gene is TRBJ2-3, the V gene TRBV19, with TRBD2 identical over 13 bases. CDR1 LNHDA and CDR2 SQIVND come from the germline V gene (reference sequence). The ends lost 4 bases at V and 5 bases at J; junction bases unmatched: 15. This CDR3 contains 19 residues. The CDR3 nucleotides read TGTGCCAGTAGTAAACCGGGACTAGCGGGACCATTTGTTGTAGATACGCAGTATTTT. This translates into CASSKPGLAGPFVVDTQYF.

The V gene is TRBV5-6, the J gene TRBJ2-7, with D maybe TRBD2 (5 bases). The V and J ends lost 5 bases and 6 bases respectively, with 15 bases between them. Germline lookup yields CDR1 SGHDT and CDR2 YYEEEE. CDR3 length equals 13 residues. This chain's CDR3 is CASSQDLAGEQYF. The CDR3 nucleotides read TGTGCCAGCAGTCAAGACCTAGCAGGCGAGCAGTACTTC.

The V gene is TRBV3-1 (or the pseudogene TRBV3-2), the J gene TRBJ2-5; 9 nucleotides match TRBD2. V gave up 0 bases and J gave up 4 bases; unmatched junction bases: 6. The germline CDR1 and CDR2 sequences are LGHDT and YNNKEL (reference sequence). The CDR3 sequence is 16 residues long. The CDR3 DNA reads TGTGCCAGCAGCCAAGACCTAGCGGGACTAGGAGAGACCCAGTACTTC. Its protein is CASSQDLAGLGETQYF.

V gene TRBV24-1 combines with J gene TRBJ1-2; 8 bases line up with TRBD1. The germline gives CDR1 KGHDR, CDR2 SFDVKD. V lost 5 bases to trimming and J lost 5 bases; unmatched junction nucleotides: 3. This CDR3 spans 13 amino acids. The chain's CDR3 is CATSGQGPYGYTF. CDR3 bases: TGTGCCACCAGTGGACAGGGGCCGTATGGCTACACCTTC.

The chain couples TRBV10-3 to TRBJ2-1; TRBD1 matches 7 bases. The trim removed 3 bases at V and 0 bases at J, leaving 5 bases unmatched. The germline gives CDR1 ENHRY, CDR2 SYGVKD. The CDR3 spans 16 residues. In DNA, the CDR3 is TGTGCCATCAGTGACTTGACAGGGAGCTCCTACAATGAGCAGTTCTTC. This translates into CAISDLTGSSYNEQFF.

Concerning this clone: Other DNA sequences in the sample encode the same CDR3. V and J are TRBV11-2 and TRBJ1-1; 9 nucleotides line up with TRBD1. The CDR3 consists of 14 residues. In germline, CDR1 is SGHAT, CDR2 FQNNGV. Germline trimming cut 3 bases from V and 2 bases from J; bases unmatched to any gene: 1. The CDR3 spells CASSLGQGNTEAFF. The CDR3 DNA is TGTGCCAGCAGCTTGGGACAGGGCAACACTGAAGCTTTCTTT.

The chain employs TRBV6-5 and TRBJ1-2, with a weak D call TRBD1 (5 bases). Trimming pared 10 bases from V and 4 bases from J, leaving 19 bases between. This CDR3 spans 14 amino acids. Per the germline V gene, CDR1 is MNHEY and CDR2 is SVGAGI. CDR3 nucleotides: TGTGCCACCCGATCCCACAGGCCTAGCTATGGCTACACCTTC. This encodes CATRSHRPSYGYTF.

V usage is TRBV21-1 and J usage is TRBJ1-1. TRBV21-1 corresponds to a pseudogene. The CDR3 runs 16 residues. The chain's CDR3 is CASSKARIIGDTEAFF. The CDR3 DNA reads as TGTGCCAGCAGCAAAGCCAGGATAATCGGGGACACTGAAGCTTTCTTT.

The CDR3 DNA is TGTGCCAGCAGCCAAGAATTTGGCGAAATGGATTGGCGGGGAACAGATACGCAGTATTTT. Translating it yields CASSQEFGEMDWRGTDTQYF. The rearrangement uses TRBV3-1 (or the pseudogene TRBV3-2) and TRBJ2-3, with TRBD2 as a possible D gene (6 bases). Germline CDR1 reads LGHDT; CDR2 reads YNNKEL (reference sequence). V was trimmed by 0 bases and J by 3 bases, leaving 25 bases between them. The CDR3 runs to 20 residues.

The rearrangement joins TRBV24-1 to TRBJ1-4; D gene unclear. In germline, CDR1 is KGHDR, CDR2 SFDVKD. The CDR3 contains 13 residues. V lost 1 base and J lost 8, with 7 bases in between. The CDR3 DNA reads TGTGCCACCAGTGATTTACGAGGAGAAAAACTGTTTTTT. Encoded protein: CATSDLRGEKLFF.

This chain joins TRBV27 and TRBJ2-3; D call uncertain. Between the trimmed V and J ends, which lost 3 bases and 7 bases, there was a span of 11 bases. The germline V gene encodes CDR1 MNHEY and CDR2 SMNVEV (reference sequence). CDR3 length: 13 amino acids. The CDR3 here is CASSFTEPNTQYF. The CDR3 DNA reads TGTGCCAGCAGTTTTACAGAACCTAATACGCAGTATTTT.

The chain couples TRBV5-1 to TRBJ1-1; unclear D gene. The CDR3 loop spans 15 amino acids. Germline assignment: CDR1 SGHRS and CDR2 YFSETQ. V shed 4 bases and J shed 0 bases, with 13 bases lying between them. CDR3 loop: CASSPREGLNTEAFF. The CDR3 bases are TGCGCCAGCAGCCCGCGCGAGGGCCTGAACACTGAAGCTTTCTTT.

The chain recombines TRBV7-9 with TRBJ2-5; weak D call: TRBD2 (6 bases). Germline V gene data show CDR1 as SEHNR and CDR2 as FQNEAQ (reference sequence). There are 13 residues in the CDR3. V was pared by 3 bases and J by 5 bases, with 10 bases between. CDR3 DNA sequence: TGTGCCAGCAGCTTGGCTAGCGCCGAGACCCAGTACTTC. Translation gives CASSLASAETQYF.

This sequence joins TRBV19 and TRBJ2-7; the D gene is possibly TRBD2 (5 bases). The CDR3 totals 13 residues. The V gene lost 6 bases and the J gene lost 0 bases, with 9 bases spanning the gap. Germline values: CDR1 LNHDA, CDR2 SQIVND (reference sequence). CDR3 sequence: CASRMDSSYEQYF. CDR3 nucleotides: TGTGCCAGTAGAATGGACTCCTCCTACGAGCAGTACTTC.

The rearrangement joins TRBV10-2 to TRBJ2-2; D ambiguous. This CDR3 region has 14 residues. Trimming took 0 bases from V and 5 from J, leaving 7 bases between them. Germline values: CDR1 WSHSY, CDR2 SAAADI. The CDR3, as DNA: TGCGCCAGCAGTGAGTCTGGGCCTACCGGGGAGCTGTTTTTT. Encoded protein: CASSESGPTGELFF.